This TCR beta chain was observed in a study of control samples from healthy donors and cancer patients. The CDR3 extends over 13 amino acids. CDR1 is SGHTA, CDR2 FQGNSA, per germline. The J segment lost 7 bases and the V segment lost 1 base, leaving 4 bases of the junction unmatched. Sequenced by immunoSEQ multiplex PCR; TCRdb stores in-frame clones only, minus some. The sample has 100,000 to 150,000 clones, around 87% seen once; the top ten hold about 2.7%. The chain employs TRBV7-2 and TRBJ2-7; 7 bases fit TRBD2. The sequenced sample was blood. The source is a man in his fifties or sixties in good health. The CDR3 spells CASSLGLAGEQYF. The CDR3 coding sequence is TGTGCCAGCAGCTTAGGACTAGCTGGGGAGCAGTACTTC.